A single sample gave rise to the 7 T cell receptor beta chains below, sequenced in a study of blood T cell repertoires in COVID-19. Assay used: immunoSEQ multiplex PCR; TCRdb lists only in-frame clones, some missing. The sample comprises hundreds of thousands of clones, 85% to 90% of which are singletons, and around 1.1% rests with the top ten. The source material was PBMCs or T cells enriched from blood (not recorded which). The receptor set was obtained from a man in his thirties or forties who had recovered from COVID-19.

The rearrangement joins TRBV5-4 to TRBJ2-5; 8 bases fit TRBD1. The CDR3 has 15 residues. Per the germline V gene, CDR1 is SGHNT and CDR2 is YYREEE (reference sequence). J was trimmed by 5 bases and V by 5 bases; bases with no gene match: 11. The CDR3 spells CASSKQLTGEETQYF. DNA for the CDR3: TGTGCCAGCAGTAAACAATTGACAGGGGAGGAGACCCAGTACTTC.

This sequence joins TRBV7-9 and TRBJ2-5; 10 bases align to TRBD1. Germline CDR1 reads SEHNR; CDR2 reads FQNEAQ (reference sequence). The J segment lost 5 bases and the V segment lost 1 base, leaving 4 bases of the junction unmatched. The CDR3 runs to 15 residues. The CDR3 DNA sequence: TGTGCCAGCAGCTTAGGGGACAGGGGTCTGGAGACCCAGTACTTC. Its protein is CASSLGDRGLETQYF.

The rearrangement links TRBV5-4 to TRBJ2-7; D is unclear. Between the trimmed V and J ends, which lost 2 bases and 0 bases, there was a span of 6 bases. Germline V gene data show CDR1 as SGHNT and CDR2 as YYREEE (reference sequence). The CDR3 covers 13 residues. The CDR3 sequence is CASSFGYSYEQYF. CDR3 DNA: TGTGCCAGCAGCTTCGGTTACTCCTACGAGCAGTACTTC.

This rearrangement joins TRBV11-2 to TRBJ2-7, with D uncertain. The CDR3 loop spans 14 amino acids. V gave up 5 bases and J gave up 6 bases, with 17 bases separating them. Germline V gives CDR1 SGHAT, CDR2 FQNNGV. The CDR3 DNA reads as TGTGCCAGCAGCCTCACGACATTAGATGGCGAGCAGTACTTC. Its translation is CASSLTTLDGEQYF.

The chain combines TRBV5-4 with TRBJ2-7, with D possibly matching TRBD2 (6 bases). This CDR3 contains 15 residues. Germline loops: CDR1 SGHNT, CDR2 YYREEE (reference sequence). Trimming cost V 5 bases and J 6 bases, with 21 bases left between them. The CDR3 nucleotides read TGTGCCAGCAGTTTTGATAGCGGCCGTCTGAGCGAGCAGTACTTC. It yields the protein CASSFDSGRLSEQYF.

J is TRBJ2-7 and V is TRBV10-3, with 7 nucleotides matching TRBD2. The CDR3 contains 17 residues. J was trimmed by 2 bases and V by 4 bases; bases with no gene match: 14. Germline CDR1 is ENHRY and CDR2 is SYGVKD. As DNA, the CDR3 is TGTGCCATCAGTGGGCGCCTACAAGATCGGGGGGCCTACGAGCAGTACTTC. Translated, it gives CAISGRLQDRGAYEQYF.

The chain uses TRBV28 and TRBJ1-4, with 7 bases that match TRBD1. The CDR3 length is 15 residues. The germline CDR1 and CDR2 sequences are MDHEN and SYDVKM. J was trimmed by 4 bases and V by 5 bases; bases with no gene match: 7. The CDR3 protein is CASSDPGTVNEKLFF. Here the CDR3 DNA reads TGTGCCAGCAGTGACCCCGGGACAGTTAATGAAAAACTGTTTTTT.